This section outlines one TCR beta chain sequence together with its context. Its specificity is unknown. The sample belongs to a study of beta chain features in type 1 diabetes. Whole-study findings and limits: Shorter templates might be favored by PCR, and equally so in patients and in controls. People with Type 1 diabetes carried modestly yet significantly shorter TCRB CDR3s in all four CD4+ subsets.

Only one heparinised blood draw was taken per donor, and its volume averaged approximately 0.11 L. Populations isolated by sorting all had purity greater than 95%. The CDR3 contains 15 residues. Germline-derived CDR1 and CDR2 are MNHEY and SVGAGI. V lost 6 bases and J 4 bases, leaving 18 bases between the germline ends. Expressed TCRB transcripts got sequenced, as all isolated RNA was reverse transcribed. The average output of naive, central memory and regulatory T cell samples was approximately 3.6 million reads. Clones were read by immunoSEQ multiplex PCR, and TCRdb kept only the in-frame ones, dropping some. Here the sample spans more than 550,000 clones, about 14% being singletons.

The chain joins TRBV6-5 to TRBJ1-1, with D possibly TRBD1 on 5 matching bases. The sample consisted of naive CD4+ T cells from blood. The TCR originated in a man younger than 30 with type 1 diabetes. The CDR3 DNA sequence: TGTGCCAGCAGAATTACCGGGACGGGGGGCACTGAAGCTTTCTTT. Translated, it gives CASRITGTGGTEAFF.